This T cell receptor (beta chain) was identified in a study of cytomegalovirus exposure and HLA in healthy donors. Broader study findings: Approximately 17,000 TCR beta sequences were associated with HLA alleles at 0.05 false discovery rate in a later analysis. As a later analysis showed, a missense DCLRE1C variant was linked to trimming of TCR beta V- and J-genes. From TCR beta sequences, most subjects' HLA-A and HLA-B alleles were reportedly predicted accurately.

As for this clone: Its target is not known.

In the PCR, 60 Vbeta and 13 Jbeta primers were used. In the original workflow: Around 9.9 million shared chains were among the 80 million or so unique TCR beta chains that a later analysis counted. The repertoire was sequenced with immunoSEQ multiplex PCR; TCRdb's copy has only in-frame clones and lacks some. That table furnishes V, J and clone size, whereas the DNA furnished D and trimming. Among roughly 180,000 clones listed, around 75% were seen once. The sequence was collected from a woman aged 40-49 years in good health and CMV-seropositive. Sequencing was carried out using PBMCs.

CDR3 DNA: TGTGCCTTGACAGGCTCTGGGGCCAACGTCCTGACTTTC. Amino acids: CALTGSGANVLTF. The V gene is TRBV30, the J gene TRBJ2-6; TRBD1 might be the D (6 bases). CDR3 size: 13 residues. Trimming stripped 7 bases from V and 0 bases from J, with 7 bases between. CDR1 is GTSNPN, CDR2 SVGIG, per germline (reference sequence).